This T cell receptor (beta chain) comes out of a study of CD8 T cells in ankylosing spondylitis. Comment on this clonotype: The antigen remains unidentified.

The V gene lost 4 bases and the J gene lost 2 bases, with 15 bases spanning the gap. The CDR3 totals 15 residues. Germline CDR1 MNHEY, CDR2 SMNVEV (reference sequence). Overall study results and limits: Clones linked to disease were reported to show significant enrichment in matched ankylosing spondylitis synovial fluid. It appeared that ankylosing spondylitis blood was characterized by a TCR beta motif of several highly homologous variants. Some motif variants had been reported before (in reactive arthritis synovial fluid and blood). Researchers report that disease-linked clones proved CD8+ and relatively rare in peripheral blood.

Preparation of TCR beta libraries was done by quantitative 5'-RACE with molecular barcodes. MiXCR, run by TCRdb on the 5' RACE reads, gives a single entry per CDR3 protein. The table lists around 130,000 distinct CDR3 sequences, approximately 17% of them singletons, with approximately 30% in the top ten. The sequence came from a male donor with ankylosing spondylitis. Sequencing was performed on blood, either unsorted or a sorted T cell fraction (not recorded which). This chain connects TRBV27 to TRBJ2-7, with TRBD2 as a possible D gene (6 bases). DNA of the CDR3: TGTGCCAGCAGTTCCAGGGACTCGGGGACCTACGAGCAGTACTTC. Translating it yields CASSSRDSGTYEQYF.